This T cell receptor beta chain was retrieved from a study of regulatory T cells in long-lasting Graves disease. Arm-PCR of CDR3 regions with iRepertoire HTBI primers generated TCR beta libraries. Using its own MiXCR run on the multiplex PCR reads, TCRdb lists one record per CDR3 protein. This sample carries around 400,000 distinct CDR3 sequences, roughly 23% of them seen once, and the ten largest clones take approximately 15%. Time point reported: persistent/refractory GD, antithyroid drugs over 5 years with positive TRAb. After RNA was extracted from PBMCs, the TCR library was made from it. The CDR3 runs 15 residues. CDR1 is LNHNV and CDR2 is YYDKDF in the germline V gene (reference sequence). As concerns this clonotype: The target antigen is unknown. This may be a read error: a much more frequent sequence differs by one nucleotide.

Study-level points and caveats: TRBV28, TRBJ1-2 and TRBJ2-5 were favored in persistent disease.

The sequence derives from a female donor with Graves disease. The V and J genes are TRBV15 and TRBJ1-4; D might be TRBD1 (6 bases). The sequenced sample was peripheral blood mononuclear cells (PBMCs), obtained when the disease was refractory, from a patient treated with antithyroid drugs. CDR3 amino acids: CATGRQGTTNEKLFF. The CDR3 DNA reads TGTGCCACCGGCAGGCAGGGGACAACTAATGAAAAACTGTTTTTT.